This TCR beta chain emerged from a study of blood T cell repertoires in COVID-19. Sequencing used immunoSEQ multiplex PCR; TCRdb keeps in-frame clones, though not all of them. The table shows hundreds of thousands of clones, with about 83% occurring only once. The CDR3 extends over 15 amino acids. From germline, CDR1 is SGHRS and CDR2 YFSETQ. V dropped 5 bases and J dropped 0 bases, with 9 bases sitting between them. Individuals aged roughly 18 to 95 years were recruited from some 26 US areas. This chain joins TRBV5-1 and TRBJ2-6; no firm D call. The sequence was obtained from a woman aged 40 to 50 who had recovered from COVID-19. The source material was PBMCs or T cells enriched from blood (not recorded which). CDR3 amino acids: CASRTVSSGANVLTF. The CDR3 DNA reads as TGCGCCAGCAGAACAGTTAGCTCTGGGGCCAACGTCCTGACTTTC. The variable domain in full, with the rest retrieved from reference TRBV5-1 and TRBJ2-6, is KAGVTQTPRYLIKTRGQQVTLSCSPISGHRSVSWYQQTPGQGLQFLFEYFSETQRNKGNFPGRFSGRQFSNSRSEMNVSTLELGDSALYLCASRTVSSGANVLTFGAGSRLTVL.